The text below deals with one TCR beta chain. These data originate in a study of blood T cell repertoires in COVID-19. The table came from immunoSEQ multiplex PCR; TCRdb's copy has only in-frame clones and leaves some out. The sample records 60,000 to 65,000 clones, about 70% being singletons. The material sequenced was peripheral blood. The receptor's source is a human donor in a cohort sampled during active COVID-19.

Here the CDR3 DNA reads TGTGCCAGCAGCCCGGCAGGGCCAAACTATGGCTACACCTTC. This sequence encodes CASSPAGPNYGYTF. The chain recombines TRBV5-6 with TRBJ1-2; a possible D gene is TRBD1 (5 bases). The CDR3 consists of 14 residues. V was cut by 4 bases and J by 2 bases, with 12 bases left in between. CDR1 and CDR2 from the germline V gene are SGHDT and YYEEEE.